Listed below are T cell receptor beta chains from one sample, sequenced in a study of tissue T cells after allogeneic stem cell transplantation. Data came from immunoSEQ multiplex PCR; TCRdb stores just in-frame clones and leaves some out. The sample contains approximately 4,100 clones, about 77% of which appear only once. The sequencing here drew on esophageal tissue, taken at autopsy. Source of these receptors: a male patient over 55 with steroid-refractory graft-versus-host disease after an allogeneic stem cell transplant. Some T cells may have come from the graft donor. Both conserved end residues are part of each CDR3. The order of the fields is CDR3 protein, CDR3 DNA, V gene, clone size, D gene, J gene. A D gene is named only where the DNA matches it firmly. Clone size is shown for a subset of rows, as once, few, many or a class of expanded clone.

cdr3_aa: CASSLTRREKLFF
cdr3_nt: TGTGCCAGCAGCTTAACTAGACGAGAAAAACTGTTTTTT
v_call: TRBV5-6
clone_size: .
d_call: .
j_call: TRBJ1-4

cdr3_aa: CSVSSQLNSPLHF
cdr3_nt: TGCAGCGTTTCTTCCCAGCTTAATTCACCCCTCCACTTT
v_call: TRBV29-1
clone_size: .
d_call: .
j_call: TRBJ1-6

cdr3_aa: CASSVSSGGIQETQYF
cdr3_nt: TGTGCCAGCAGCGTCTCTAGCGGGGGCATCCAAGAGACCCAGTACTTC
v_call: TRBV11-3
clone_size: .
d_call: TRBD2
j_call: TRBJ2-5

cdr3_aa: CASSERQGYNEQFF
cdr3_nt: TGTGCCAGCAGTGAACGGCAGGGCTACAATGAGCAGTTCTTC
v_call: TRBV6-4
clone_size: .
d_call: .
j_call: TRBJ2-1

cdr3_aa: CASSPNLVEQYF
cdr3_nt: TGTGCCAGCAGCCCAAACCTGGTCGAGCAGTACTTC
v_call: TRBV6-6
clone_size: few
d_call: .
j_call: TRBJ2-7

cdr3_aa: CASSLGGLNYGYTF
cdr3_nt: TGTGCCAGCAGCCTAGGGGGCCTTAACTATGGCTACACCTTC
v_call: TRBV13
clone_size: once
d_call: TRBD1
j_call: TRBJ1-2

cdr3_aa: CASSSPTRSYNEQFF
cdr3_nt: TGTGCCAGCAGCTCCCCGACGCGATCCTACAATGAGCAGTTCTTC
v_call: TRBV7-3
clone_size: .
d_call: .
j_call: TRBJ2-1

cdr3_aa: CAISESRGASTDTQYF
cdr3_nt: TGTGCCATCAGTGAGTCCCGAGGGGCCAGCACAGATACGCAGTATTTT
v_call: TRBV10-3
clone_size: .
d_call: .
j_call: TRBJ2-3

cdr3_aa: CASRKTPRQFSYEQYF
cdr3_nt: TGTGCCAGCAGAAAAACACCGCGACAGTTCTCCTACGAGCAGTACTTC
v_call: TRBV6-6
clone_size: .
d_call: .
j_call: TRBJ2-7

cdr3_aa: CASSLGLAGTYEQYF
cdr3_nt: TGTGCCAGCAGCTTAGGACTAGCGGGGACCTACGAGCAGTACTTC
v_call: TRBV7-2
clone_size: .
d_call: TRBD2
j_call: TRBJ2-7

cdr3_aa: CAWSALGWYPGNTIYF
cdr3_nt: TGTGCCTGGAGTGCTCTCGGGTGGTACCCTGGAAACACCATATATTTT
v_call: TRBV30
clone_size: .
d_call: .
j_call: TRBJ1-3

cdr3_aa: CASSQGTGTEWTQYF
cdr3_nt: TGCGCCAGCAGCCAAGGAACCGGGACGGAATGGACCCAGTACTTC
v_call: TRBV4-1
clone_size: .
d_call: .
j_call: TRBJ2-5

cdr3_aa: CASSHPTSGGSTDTQYF
cdr3_nt: TGTGCCAGCAGCCACCCAACTAGCGGGGGGAGCACAGATACGCAGTATTTT
v_call: TRBV2
clone_size: .
d_call: TRBD2
j_call: TRBJ2-3

cdr3_aa: CASSLGQGDYEQYF
cdr3_nt: TGTGCCAGCAGCTTGGGACAGGGGGACTACGAGCAGTACTTC
v_call: TRBV5-5
clone_size: few
d_call: TRBD1
j_call: TRBJ2-7

cdr3_aa: CAWSEGLSSTDTQYF
cdr3_nt: TGTGCCTGGAGTGAGGGGTTGTCTAGCACAGATACGCAGTATTTT
v_call: TRBV30
clone_size: .
d_call: .
j_call: TRBJ2-3

cdr3_aa: CASSSALNNEQFF
cdr3_nt: TGTGCCAGCAGCTCCGCGCTAAACAATGAGCAGTTCTTC
v_call: TRBV7-9
clone_size: few
d_call: .
j_call: TRBJ2-1

cdr3_aa: CASSGRDRYTQYF
cdr3_nt: TGTGCCAGCAGTGGGCGAGACAGGTATACGCAGTATTTT
v_call: TRBV12-3/TRBV12-4
clone_size: .
d_call: .
j_call: TRBJ2-3

cdr3_aa: CASSLSQDGYTF
cdr3_nt: TGTGCCAGCAGCTTATCCCAAGATGGCTACACCTTC
v_call: TRBV7-9
clone_size: .
d_call: .
j_call: TRBJ1-2

cdr3_aa: CASSPAGGSNEQFF
cdr3_nt: TGTGCCAGCAGCCCAGCGGGGGGATCAAATGAGCAGTTCTTC
v_call: TRBV28
clone_size: .
d_call: TRBD2
j_call: TRBJ2-1

cdr3_aa: CASSWGTPGADTQYF
cdr3_nt: TGTGCCAGCAGCTGGGGGACCCCGGGGGCAGATACGCAGTATTTT
v_call: TRBV5-6
clone_size: .
d_call: .
j_call: TRBJ2-3

cdr3_aa: CASSLGGPNYGYTF
cdr3_nt: TGTGCCAGCAGCTTAGGCGGCCCTAACTATGGCTACACCTTC
v_call: TRBV7-2
clone_size: .
d_call: .
j_call: TRBJ1-2

cdr3_aa: CASSVGGQGATGELFF
cdr3_nt: TGTGCCAGCAGCGTAGGGGGACAGGGGGCCACCGGGGAGCTGTTTTTT
v_call: TRBV9
clone_size: .
d_call: TRBD1
j_call: TRBJ2-2

cdr3_aa: CASSKPGDRGNTIYF
cdr3_nt: TGTGCCAGCAGCAAACCCGGGGACAGAGGAAACACCATATATTTT
v_call: TRBV7-9
clone_size: .
d_call: TRBD1
j_call: TRBJ1-3

cdr3_aa: CASSFVTPVTGELFF
cdr3_nt: TGTGCCAGCAGTTTTGTGACCCCTGTCACCGGGGAGCTGTTTTTT
v_call: TRBV6-2/TRBV6-3
clone_size: .
d_call: .
j_call: TRBJ2-2

cdr3_aa: CASSLTDTQYF
cdr3_nt: TGTGCCAGCAGTCTCACAGATACGCAGTATTTT
v_call: TRBV14
clone_size: .
d_call: .
j_call: TRBJ2-3

cdr3_aa: CASSYSAGLYEQYF
cdr3_nt: TGTGCCAGCAGTTACTCGGCAGGGTTGTACGAGCAGTACTTC
v_call: TRBV6-5
clone_size: .
d_call: .
j_call: TRBJ2-7

cdr3_aa: CASSRTGLVEGYTF
cdr3_nt: TGTGCCAGCAGCCGGACAGGGTTGGTGGAAGGCTACACCTTC
v_call: TRBV7-9
clone_size: .
d_call: TRBD1
j_call: TRBJ1-2

cdr3_aa: CAWSPTPPGGGYTF
cdr3_nt: TGTGCCTGGAGTCCAACTCCTCCGGGAGGTGGCTACACCTTC
v_call: TRBV30
clone_size: .
d_call: .
j_call: TRBJ1-2

cdr3_aa: CASSQKTFNEQFF
cdr3_nt: TGTGCCAGCAGCCAAAAGACTTTCAATGAGCAGTTCTTC
v_call: TRBV4-2
clone_size: .
d_call: .
j_call: TRBJ2-1